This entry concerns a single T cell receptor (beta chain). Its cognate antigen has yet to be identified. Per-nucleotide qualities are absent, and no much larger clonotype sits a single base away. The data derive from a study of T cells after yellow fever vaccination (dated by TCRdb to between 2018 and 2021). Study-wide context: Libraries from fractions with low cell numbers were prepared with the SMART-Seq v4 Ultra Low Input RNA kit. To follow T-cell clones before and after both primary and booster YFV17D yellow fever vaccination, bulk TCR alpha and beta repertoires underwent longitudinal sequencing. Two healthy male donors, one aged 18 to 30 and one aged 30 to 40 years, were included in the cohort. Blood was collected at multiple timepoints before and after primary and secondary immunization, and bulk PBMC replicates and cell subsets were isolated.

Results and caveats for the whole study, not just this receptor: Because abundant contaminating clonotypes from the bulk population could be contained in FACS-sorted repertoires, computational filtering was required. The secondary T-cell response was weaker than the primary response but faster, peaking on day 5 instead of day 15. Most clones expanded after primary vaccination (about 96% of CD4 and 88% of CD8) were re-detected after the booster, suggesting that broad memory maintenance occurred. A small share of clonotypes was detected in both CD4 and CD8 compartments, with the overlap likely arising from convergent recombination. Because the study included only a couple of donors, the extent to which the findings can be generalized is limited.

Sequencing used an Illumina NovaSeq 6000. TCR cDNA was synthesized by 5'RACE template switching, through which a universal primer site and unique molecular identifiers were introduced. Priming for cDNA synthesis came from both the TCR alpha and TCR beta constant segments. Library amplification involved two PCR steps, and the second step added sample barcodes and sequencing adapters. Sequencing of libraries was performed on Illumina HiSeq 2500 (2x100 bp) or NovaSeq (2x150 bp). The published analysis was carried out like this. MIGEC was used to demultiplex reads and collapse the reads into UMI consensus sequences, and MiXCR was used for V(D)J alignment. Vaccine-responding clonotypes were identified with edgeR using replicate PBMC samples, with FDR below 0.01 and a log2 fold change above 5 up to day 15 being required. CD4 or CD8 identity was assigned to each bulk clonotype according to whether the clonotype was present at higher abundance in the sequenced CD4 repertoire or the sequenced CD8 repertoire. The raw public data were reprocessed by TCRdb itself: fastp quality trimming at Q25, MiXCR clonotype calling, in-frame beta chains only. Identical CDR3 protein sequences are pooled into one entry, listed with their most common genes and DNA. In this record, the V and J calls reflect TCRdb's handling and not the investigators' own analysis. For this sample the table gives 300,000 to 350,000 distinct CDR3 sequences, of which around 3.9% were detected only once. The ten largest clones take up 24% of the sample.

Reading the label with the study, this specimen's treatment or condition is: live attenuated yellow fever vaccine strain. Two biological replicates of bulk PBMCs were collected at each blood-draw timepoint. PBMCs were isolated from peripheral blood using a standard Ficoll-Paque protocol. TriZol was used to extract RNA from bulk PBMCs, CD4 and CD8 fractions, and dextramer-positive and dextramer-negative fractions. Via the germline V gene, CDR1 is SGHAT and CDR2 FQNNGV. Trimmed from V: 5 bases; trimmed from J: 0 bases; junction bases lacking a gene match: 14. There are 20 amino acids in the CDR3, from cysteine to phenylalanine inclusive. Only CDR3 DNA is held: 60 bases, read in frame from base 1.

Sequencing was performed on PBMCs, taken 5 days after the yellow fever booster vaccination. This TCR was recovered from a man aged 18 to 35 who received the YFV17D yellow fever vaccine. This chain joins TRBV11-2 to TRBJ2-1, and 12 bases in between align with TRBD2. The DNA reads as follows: TGTGCCAGCAGCGCACCTAGCGGGGGGGCGATGGTAAGCTCCTACAATGAGCAGTTCTTC. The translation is CASSAPSGGAMVSSYNEQFF.